This T cell receptor beta chain was obtained from a study of regulatory T cells in long-lasting Graves disease. At the level of the study: Graves' disease counted as persistent after over 5 years of antithyroid drugs with positive TSH receptor antibodies.

The sample holds many counts of this clonotype. Its specificity is not known. Broader study findings: New patients shared fewer public clonotypes (approximately 1,000) than persistent patients did (roughly 2,500). Newly diagnosed Graves' patients exceeded persistent ones in TCR diversity.

Investigators prepared the TCR beta libraries by applying iRepertoire HTBI primers and Arm-PCR of CDR3 regions. TCRdb called the multiplex PCR reads again in MiXCR, with one record for every CDR3 protein. The sample records 400,000 or so distinct CDR3 sequences, roughly a quarter being singletons. V was clipped by 6 bases and J by 0 bases, with 12 bases between them. This CDR3 region has 14 residues. Germline assignment: CDR1 MNHEY and CDR2 SVGEGT. The time point here: persistent/refractory GD, antithyroid drugs over 5 years with positive TRAb. Construction of the TCR library relied on RNA isolated from PBMCs. The patients were enrolled through endocrinology in Xi'an, China.

J is TRBJ2-7 and V is TRBV6-2 or TRBV6-3; possibly TRBD2 for D (5 bases). This sample comprised peripheral blood mononuclear cells (PBMCs), obtained when the disease was refractory, from a patient treated with antithyroid drugs. This TCR derives from a female donor with Graves disease. The CDR3 protein is CASSTSGSSYEQYF. In nucleotides, the CDR3 is TGTGCCAGCAGCACGTCGGGATCCTCCTACGAGCAGTACTTC.